The present T cell receptor beta chain was sequenced within a study of cytomegalovirus exposure and HLA in healthy donors. Clones were sequenced by immunoSEQ multiplex PCR, and TCRdb holds only the in-frame ones, with some missing. Seen here are more than 150,000 clones, roughly four fifths observed once, and the top ten hold about 3%. CDR1 is SGDLS and CDR2 is YYNGEE in the germline V gene. CDR3 length: 14 residues. Trimming cost V 0 bases and J 7 bases, with 13 bases left between them. The receptor was isolated from a young woman in good health and CMV-seropositive. Sequencing input: PBMCs. The chain carries TRBV9 and TRBJ2-5, with D perhaps matching TRBD2 (6 bases). This CDR3 is CASSVGGVEGTQYF. CDR3 sequence (DNA): TGTGCCAGCAGCGTAGGGGGGGTGGAAGGGACCCAGTACTTC. The whole variable domain, filled in from reference TRBV9 and TRBJ2-5, reads DSGVTQTPKHLITATGQRVTLRCSPRSGDLSVYWYQQSLDQGLQFLIQYYNGEERAKGNILERFSAQQFPDLHSELNLSSLELGDSALYFCASSVGGVEGTQYFGPGTRLLVL.